The TCR beta chain described here comes from a study of shared clonotypes between healthy human individuals. Overall study context: Three CD4 naive, three CD4 memory, two CD8 naive and one CD8 memory plate were used per donor. Study-wide points: For naive CD4 cells, around 5% of clonotypes were shared across a handful of donors.

Naive CD8 cells were CD45RO-negative, positively selected for CCR7, excluding terminally differentiated effector memory CD45RA+ cells. Donors were healthy HIV-negative adults without recently reported acute infections or vaccinations. Points on this clone: Its specificity is unknown.

Generated by immunoSEQ multiplex PCR, the TCRdb table keeps only in-frame clones and is missing some. Of approximately 2,000,000 clones in the sample, over 85% were seen once. This CDR3 comprises 13 residues. Trimming removed 4 bases from V and 5 bases from J; junction bases left unmatched: 1. Germline V CDR1 and CDR2: SGHDT, YYEEEE. Sequenced input: naive CD8+ T cells from PBMCs. The chain links TRBV5-6 to TRBJ1-5; 9 bases line up with TRBD1. The sequence was collected from a young man in good health. Some clones in this sample may be carry-over from other donors' samples. The CDR3 loop reads CASSTGGYQPQHF. The CDR3 DNA sequence: TGTGCCAGCAGCACAGGGGGCTATCAGCCCCAGCATTTT.